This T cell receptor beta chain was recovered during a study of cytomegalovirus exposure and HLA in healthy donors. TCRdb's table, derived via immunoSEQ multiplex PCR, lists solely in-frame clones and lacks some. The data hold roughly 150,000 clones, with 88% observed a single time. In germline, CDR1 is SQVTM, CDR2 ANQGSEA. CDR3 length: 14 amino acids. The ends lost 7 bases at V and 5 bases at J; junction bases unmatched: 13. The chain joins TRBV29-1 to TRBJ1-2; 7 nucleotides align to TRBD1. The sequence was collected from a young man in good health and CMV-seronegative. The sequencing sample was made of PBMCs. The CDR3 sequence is CSADPSSGGYGYTF. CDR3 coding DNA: TGCAGCGCCGATCCTAGCTCAGGGGGATATGGCTACACCTTC.